This T cell receptor (beta chain) is from a study of blood T cell repertoires in COVID-19 (TCRdb year 2020). General notes on the study: Samples from collaborators originated in the United States, Italy and Spain and spanned both the acute and convalescent phases of COVID-19. The prospective study material was composed of cDNA or gDNA derived from T cells, B-cell-depleted T cells, or PBMCs. Samples were obtained from the ongoing ImmuneRACE study (first 160 participants) and from approximately 1,200 subjects provided by 6 global collaborators. A freely available public database, intended as a resource for researchers studying the immune response to SARS-CoV-2, is where the repertoires were released. Where available, HLA class I and class II types were taken from metadata supplied by the sample provider and were not determined by assay-based typing. Subjects who had been exposed to COVID-19, were actively infected with it, or had recovered from it provided the deeply sampled blood TCRbeta repertoires that made up the dataset. Nearly every sample came with metadata listing a de-identified subject ID, COVID-19 status, age in years and sex. Overall study results and their limits: How much clinical and demographic metadata was included differed by source and by participant, and the metadata was provided uncurated.

This clone appeared once. The specificity of this receptor is unknown. Per-base qualities were not stored, and no clone one base away is much larger. The CDR3 contains 17 residues, cysteine and phenylalanine counted. Just the 51-base CDR3 DNA is kept, in frame starting at base 1. Relative to germline, V is missing 6 bases and J is missing 2 bases, with 12 bases of the junction outside any gene match. At one collaborating source in Seattle, patients were enrolled during active infection and were followed longitudinally through the course of disease. Collaborating institutions collected whole blood in K2EDTA tubes following their own protocols. For TCRbeta analysis, collaborators shipped samples in one of three forms: frozen whole blood, isolated PBMCs, or DNA extracted from either of those sample types. TCRbeta CDR3 regions were amplified from genomic DNA using the immunoSEQ Assay, a bias-controlled multiplex PCR. On the authors' methods: The number of nucleated cells in each sample was estimated from the amplification of reference gene primers within the assay. To quantify the absolute abundance of each unique TCRbeta CDR3 rearrangement, sequence reads were collapsed and filtered. For each sample, productive Simpson clonality was calculated by taking the square root of Simpson's diversity index across productive rearrangements. In TCRdb, the immuneACCESS table is reduced to in-frame sequences with V and J assigned. These tables do not hold every clone; where another copy was compared, an unresolved V gene accounts for under half, and the others remain unexplained. Clone size and V and J calls were adopted from that table, with D and trimming inferred from the DNA. Present in this sample are hundreds of thousands of clones, 70% to 90% of which were seen just once. Around 12% of the sample goes to the ten largest clones.

The sequenced material came from peripheral blood. The chain is made from TRBV6-7 and TRBJ2-1; TRBD2 aligns with 8 central bases. TRBV6-7 is annotated as an ORF whose role is uncertain. The TCR originated in a woman in her fifties or sixties with COVID-19, enrolled during active disease. The nucleotides read TGTGCCAGCAGCTACCCCGTCGGGCGGGGGGCCTACAATGAGCAGTTCTTC. Translated, this gives CASSYPVGRGAYNEQFF.